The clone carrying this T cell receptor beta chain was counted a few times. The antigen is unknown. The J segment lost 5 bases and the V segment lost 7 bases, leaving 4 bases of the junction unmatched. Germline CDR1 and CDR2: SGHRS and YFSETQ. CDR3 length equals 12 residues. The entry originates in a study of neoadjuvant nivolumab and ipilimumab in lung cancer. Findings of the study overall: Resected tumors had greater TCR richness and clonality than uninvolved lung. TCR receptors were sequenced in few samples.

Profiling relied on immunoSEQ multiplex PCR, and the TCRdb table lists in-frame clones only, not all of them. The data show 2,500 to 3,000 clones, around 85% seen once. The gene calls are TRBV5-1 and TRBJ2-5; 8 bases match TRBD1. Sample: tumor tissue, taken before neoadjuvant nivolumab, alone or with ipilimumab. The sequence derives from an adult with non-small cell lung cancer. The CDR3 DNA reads TGCGCCAGCCAGGGGGCTGGTGAGACCCAGTACTTC. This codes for CASQGAGETQYF.